This T cell receptor beta chain was sequenced in a study of T-cell reconstitution after alpha-beta-depleted transplantation in children (dated by TCRdb to the mid-2010s). Looking at the study overall: The study quantitatively tracked T-cell immune reconstitution after TCRalphabeta/CD19-depleted allogeneic hematopoietic cell transplantation in children using TCR repertoire profiling.

Reading the germline V gene gives CDR1 SGHRS and CDR2 YFSETQ. V lost 4 bases and J lost 8 bases, and the count of bases not matched to a germline gene is 10. Including cysteine and phenylalanine, the CDR3 has 15 amino acids. Just CDR3 DNA is preserved here, 45 bases in frame from base 1. In the case of this clonotype: Its antigen is currently not known. No base quality values were provided; no much bigger clone lies one nucleotide off.

The sample's treatment or condition label is to be understood as: allogeneic hematopoietic cell transplantation with graft depleted of TCRalphabeta T cells and CD19 B cells. The transplant recipients were children given TCRalphabeta/CD19-depleted allogeneic hematopoietic cell grafts. General conclusions and limits of the study: Over subsequent months, a decline in hyperexpanded clone frequencies was noted, and after one year, T-cell counts and TCRbeta diversity were mostly ascribed to newly produced T cells. In some patients, the high TCRbeta diversity seen at day 60 was put down to recipient T cells and intrathymic progenitors that had survived conditioning. About two months after transplant, the apparently early recovery of alphabetaT-cell counts reportedly depended on just several hundred clones that had expanded rapidly and came from non-depleted graft cells.

Library preparation used PCR. The sample was run on an Illumina HiSeq 2500. TCR library preparation used molecular barcoding, with unique molecular identifiers applied to normalize quantification of the TCRbeta repertoire. The raw public reads went through TCRdb reprocessing: fastp at Q25, MiXCR clone calling, in-frame beta chains kept. Every entry covers one CDR3 protein and lists the most common genes and DNA from its rows. The sample profile shows around 580,000 distinct CDR3 sequences; approximately 30% of them were found once. The ten largest account for under 45% of the sample. The TCR comes from a boy under two years old with Wiskott-Aldrich syndrome, due to receive a stem cell transplant. The V and J segments used are TRBV5-1 and TRBJ2-1, with 9 bases matching TRBD2. The sequencing here drew on PBMCs, taken before TCRalphabeta/CD19-depleted stem cell transplant. CDR3 reads: CASSLRAGGIYEQFF. The nucleotide sequence reads TGCGCCAGCAGCCTCAGAGCGGGAGGTATATATGAGCAGTTCTTC. Supplemented by the reference TRBV5-1 and TRBJ2-1 proteins around the CDR3, the complete variable domain is KAGVTQTPRYLIKTRGQQVTLSCSPISGHRSVSWYQQTPGQGLQFLFEYFSETQRNKGNFPGRFSGRQFSNSRSEMNVSTLELGDSALYLCASSLRAGGIYEQFFGPGTRLTVL.